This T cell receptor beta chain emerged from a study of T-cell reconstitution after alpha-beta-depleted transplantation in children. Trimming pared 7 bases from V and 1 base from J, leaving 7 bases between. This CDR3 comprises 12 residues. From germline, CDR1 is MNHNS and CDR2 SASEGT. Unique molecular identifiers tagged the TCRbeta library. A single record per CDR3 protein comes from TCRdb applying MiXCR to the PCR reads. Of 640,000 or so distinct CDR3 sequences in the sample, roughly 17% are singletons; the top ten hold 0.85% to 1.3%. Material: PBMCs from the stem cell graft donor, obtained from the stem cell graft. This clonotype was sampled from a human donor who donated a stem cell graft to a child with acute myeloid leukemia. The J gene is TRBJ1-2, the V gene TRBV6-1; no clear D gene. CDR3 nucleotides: TGTGCCAGCATCGGGCATAACTATGGCTACACCTTC. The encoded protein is CASIGHNYGYTF.